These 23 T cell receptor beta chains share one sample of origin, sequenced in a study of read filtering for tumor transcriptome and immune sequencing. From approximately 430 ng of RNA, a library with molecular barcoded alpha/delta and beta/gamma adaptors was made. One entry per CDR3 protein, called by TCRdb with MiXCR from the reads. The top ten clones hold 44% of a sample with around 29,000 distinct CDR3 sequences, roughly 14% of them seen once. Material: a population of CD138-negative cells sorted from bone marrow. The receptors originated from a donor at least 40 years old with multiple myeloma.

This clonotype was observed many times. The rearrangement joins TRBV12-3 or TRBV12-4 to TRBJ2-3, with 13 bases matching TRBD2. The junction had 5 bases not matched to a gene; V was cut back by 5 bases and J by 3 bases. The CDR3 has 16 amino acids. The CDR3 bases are TGTGCCAGCAGTCACAGGACTAGCGGGAGAACAGATACGCAGTATTTT. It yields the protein CASSHRTSGRTDTQYF.

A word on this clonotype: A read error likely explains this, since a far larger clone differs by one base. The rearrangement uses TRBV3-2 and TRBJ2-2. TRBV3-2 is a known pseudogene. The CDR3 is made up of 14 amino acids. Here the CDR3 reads CASSQESHTGELSF. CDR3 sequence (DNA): TGTGCCAGCAGCCAAGAATCCCACACCGGGGAGCTGTCTTTT.

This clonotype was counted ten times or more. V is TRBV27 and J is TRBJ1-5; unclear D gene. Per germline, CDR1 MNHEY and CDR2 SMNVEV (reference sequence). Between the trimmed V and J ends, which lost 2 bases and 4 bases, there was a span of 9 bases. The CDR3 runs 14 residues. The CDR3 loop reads CASSLTLTNQPQHF. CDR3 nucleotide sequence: TGTGCCAGCAGTTTAACTCTGACTAATCAGCCCCAGCATTTT.

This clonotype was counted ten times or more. CDR3 bases: TGTGCCAGCAGCCGAGGACAGGGAAGGACCTACGAGCAGTACTTC. Its protein is CASSRGQGRTYEQYF. The V gene is TRBV11-2, the J gene TRBJ2-7; 8 nucleotides agree with TRBD1. CDR1 and CDR2 (germline): SGHAT, FQNNGV. J was trimmed by 2 bases and V by 5 bases; bases with no gene match: 8. There are 15 residues in the CDR3.

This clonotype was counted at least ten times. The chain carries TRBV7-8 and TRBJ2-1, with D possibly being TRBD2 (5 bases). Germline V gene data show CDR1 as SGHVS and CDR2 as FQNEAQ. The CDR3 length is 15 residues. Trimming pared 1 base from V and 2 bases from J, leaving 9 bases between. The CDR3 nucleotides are TGTGCCAGCAGCTTAGGTAGCGTACCCTACAATGAGCAGTTCTTC. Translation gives CASSLGSVPYNEQFF.

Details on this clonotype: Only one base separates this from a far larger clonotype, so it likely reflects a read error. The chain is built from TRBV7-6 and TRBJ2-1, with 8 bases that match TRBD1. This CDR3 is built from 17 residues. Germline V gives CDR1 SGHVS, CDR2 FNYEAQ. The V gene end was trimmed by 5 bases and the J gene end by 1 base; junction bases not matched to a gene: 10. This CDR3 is CASSPLGRGLSYNEQFF. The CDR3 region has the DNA TGTGCCAGCAGCCCCTTGGGCAGGGGGCTTTCCTACAATGAGCAGTTCTTC.

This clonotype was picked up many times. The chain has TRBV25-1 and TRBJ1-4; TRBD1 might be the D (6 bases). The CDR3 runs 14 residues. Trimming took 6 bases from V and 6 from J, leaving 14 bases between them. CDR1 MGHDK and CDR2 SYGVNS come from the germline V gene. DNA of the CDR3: TGTGCCAGCAGCCGGACAGTCGGTCATGAAAAACTGTTTTTT. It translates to CASSRTVGHEKLFF.

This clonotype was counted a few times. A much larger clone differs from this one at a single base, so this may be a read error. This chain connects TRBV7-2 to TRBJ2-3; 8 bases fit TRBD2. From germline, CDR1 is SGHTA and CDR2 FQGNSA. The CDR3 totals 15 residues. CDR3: CASSLVAAGLDTQCF. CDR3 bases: TGTGCCAGCAGCTTAGTGGCTGCGGGACTAGATACGCAGTGTTTT.

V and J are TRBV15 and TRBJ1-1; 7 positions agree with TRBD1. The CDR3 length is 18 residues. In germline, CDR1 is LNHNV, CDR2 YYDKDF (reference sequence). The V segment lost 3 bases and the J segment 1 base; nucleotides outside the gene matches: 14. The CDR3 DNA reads TGTGCCACCAGCAGGTCGACGCAAAAGGGGGCCTGGAACACTGAAGCTTTCTTT. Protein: CATSRSTQKGAWNTEAFF.

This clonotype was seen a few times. CDR3 coding DNA: TGTGCCAGGGACCTCCGGGGACTAGCTCACAATGAGCAGTTCTTC. This codes for CARDLRGLAHNEQFF. The genes are TRBV6-4 and TRBJ2-1; 9 nucleotides line up with TRBD2. The J segment lost 5 bases and the V segment lost 9 bases, leaving 11 bases of the junction unmatched. The germline gives CDR1 MRHNA, CDR2 SNTAGT. The CDR3 sequence is 15 residues long.

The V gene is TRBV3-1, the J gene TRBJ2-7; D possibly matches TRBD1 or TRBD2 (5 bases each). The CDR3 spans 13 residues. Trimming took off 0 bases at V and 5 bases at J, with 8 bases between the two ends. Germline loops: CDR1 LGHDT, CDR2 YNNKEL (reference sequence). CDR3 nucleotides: TGTGCCAGCAGCCAAGAAGGGACCCACGAGCAGTACTTC. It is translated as CASSQEGTHEQYF.

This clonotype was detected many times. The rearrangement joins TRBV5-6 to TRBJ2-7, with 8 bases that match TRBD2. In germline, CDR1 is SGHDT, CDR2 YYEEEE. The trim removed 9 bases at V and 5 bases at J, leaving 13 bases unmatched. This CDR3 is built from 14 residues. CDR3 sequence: CATLMAGGTDEQYF. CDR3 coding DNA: TGTGCCACCCTTATGGCGGGAGGCACCGACGAGCAGTACTTC.

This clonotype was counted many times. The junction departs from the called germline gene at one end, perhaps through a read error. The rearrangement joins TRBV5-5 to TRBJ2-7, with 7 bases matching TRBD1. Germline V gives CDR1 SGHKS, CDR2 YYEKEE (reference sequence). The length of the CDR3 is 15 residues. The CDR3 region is CASSPPGQLAYEQHF. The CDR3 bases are TGTGCCAGCAGCCCCCCGGGACAGCTCGCCTACGAGCAGCACTTC.

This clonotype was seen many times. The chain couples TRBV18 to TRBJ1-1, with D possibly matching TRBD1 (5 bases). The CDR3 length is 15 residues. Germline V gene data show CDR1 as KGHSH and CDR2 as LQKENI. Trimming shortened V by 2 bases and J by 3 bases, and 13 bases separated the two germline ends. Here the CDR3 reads CASSPGQGSDTEAFF. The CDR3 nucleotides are TGTGCCAGCTCACCAGGGCAGGGTAGTGACACTGAAGCTTTCTTT.

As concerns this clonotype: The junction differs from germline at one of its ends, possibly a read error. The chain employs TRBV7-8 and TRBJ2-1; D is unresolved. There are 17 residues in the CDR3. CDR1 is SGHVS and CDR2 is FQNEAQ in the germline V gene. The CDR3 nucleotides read TGTGCCAGCAGCCTATTCCGACTCCGGGCCTCCTACAATGGGCAGTTCTTC. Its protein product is CASSLFRLRASYNGQFF.

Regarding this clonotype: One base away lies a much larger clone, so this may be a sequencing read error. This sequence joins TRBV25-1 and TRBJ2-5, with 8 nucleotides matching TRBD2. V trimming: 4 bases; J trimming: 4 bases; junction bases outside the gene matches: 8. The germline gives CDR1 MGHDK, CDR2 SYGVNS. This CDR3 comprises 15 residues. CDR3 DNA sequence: TGTGCCAGCAGTGGATGGCTAGCGGGTATAGAGACCCAGTACTTC. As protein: CASSGWLAGIETQYF.

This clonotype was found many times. The CDR3 DNA is TGTGCCAGCAGTTACTCGGGAGGGTGGGACAATGAGCAGTTCTTC. It specifies CASSYSGGWDNEQFF. The gene calls are TRBV6-6 and TRBJ2-1, with 7 bases matching TRBD2. Germline-derived CDR1 and CDR2 are MNHNY and SVGAGI (reference sequence). This CDR3 comprises 15 residues. With V trimmed by 0 bases and J by 5 bases, 4 bases remained unmatched.

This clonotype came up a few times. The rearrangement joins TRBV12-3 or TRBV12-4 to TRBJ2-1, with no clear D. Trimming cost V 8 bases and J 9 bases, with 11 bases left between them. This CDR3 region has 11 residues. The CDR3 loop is CASLVETEQFF. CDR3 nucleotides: TGTGCCAGCTTAGTAGAGACTGAGCAGTTCTTC.

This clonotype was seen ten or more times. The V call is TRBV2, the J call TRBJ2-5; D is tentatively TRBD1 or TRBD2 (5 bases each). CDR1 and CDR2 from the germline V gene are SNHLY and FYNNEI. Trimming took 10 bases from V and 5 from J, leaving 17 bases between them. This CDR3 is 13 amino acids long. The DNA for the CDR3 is TGTGCCACCACGAGAGGGGCCGGGGAGACCCAGTACTTC. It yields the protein CATTRGAGETQYF.

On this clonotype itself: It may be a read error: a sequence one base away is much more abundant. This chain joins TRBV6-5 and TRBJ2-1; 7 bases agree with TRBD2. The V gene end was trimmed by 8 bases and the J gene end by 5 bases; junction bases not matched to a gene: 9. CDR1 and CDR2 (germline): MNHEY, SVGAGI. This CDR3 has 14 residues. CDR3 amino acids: CASGKPGLNNEQFF. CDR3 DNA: TGTGCCAGCGGTAAGCCGGGACTAAACAATGAGCAGTTCTTC.

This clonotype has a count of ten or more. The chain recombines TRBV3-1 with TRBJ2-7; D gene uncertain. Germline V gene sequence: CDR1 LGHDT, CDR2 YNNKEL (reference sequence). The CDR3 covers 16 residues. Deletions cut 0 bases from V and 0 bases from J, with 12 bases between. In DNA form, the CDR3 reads TGTGCCAGCAGCCAAGATGTTAGCAGCCCCTCCTACGAGCAGTACTTC. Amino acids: CASSQDVSSPSYEQYF.

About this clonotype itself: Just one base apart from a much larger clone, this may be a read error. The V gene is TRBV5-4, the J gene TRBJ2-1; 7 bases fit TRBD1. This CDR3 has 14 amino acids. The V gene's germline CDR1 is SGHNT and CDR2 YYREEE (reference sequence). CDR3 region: CASLIGGSDNGQFF. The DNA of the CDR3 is TGTGCCAGCTTGATAGGGGGCTCGGACAATGGGCAGTTCTTC.

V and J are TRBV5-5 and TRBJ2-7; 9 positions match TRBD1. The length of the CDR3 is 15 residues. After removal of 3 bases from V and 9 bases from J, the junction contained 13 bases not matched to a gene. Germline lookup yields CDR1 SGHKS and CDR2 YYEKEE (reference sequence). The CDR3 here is CASSSFSRDRDGQYF. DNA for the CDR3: TGTGCCAGCAGCTCCTTTTCCCGGGACAGGGACGGGCAGTACTTC.